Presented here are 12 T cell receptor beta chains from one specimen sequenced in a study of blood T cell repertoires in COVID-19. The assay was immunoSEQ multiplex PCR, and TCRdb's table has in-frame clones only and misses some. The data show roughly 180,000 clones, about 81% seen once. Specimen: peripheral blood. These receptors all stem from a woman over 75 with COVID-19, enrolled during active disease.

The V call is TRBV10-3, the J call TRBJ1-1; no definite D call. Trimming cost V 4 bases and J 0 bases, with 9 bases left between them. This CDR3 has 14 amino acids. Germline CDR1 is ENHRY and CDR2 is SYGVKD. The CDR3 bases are TGTGCCATCAGTGCTGGGCTACTGAACACTGAAGCTTTCTTT. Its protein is CAISAGLLNTEAFF.

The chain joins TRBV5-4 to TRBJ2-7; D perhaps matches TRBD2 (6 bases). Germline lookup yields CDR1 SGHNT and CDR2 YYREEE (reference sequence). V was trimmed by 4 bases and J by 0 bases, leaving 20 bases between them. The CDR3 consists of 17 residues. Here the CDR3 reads CASSRPSRGYRSYEQYF. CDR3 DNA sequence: TGTGCCAGCAGCAGACCCTCCCGGGGGTACCGCTCCTACGAGCAGTACTTC.

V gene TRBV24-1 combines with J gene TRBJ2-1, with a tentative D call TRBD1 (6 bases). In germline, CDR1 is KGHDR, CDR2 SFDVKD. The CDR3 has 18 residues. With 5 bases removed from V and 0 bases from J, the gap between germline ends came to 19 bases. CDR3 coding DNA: TGTGCCACCAGTGGCTGGACCGGGGACACCTTCTCCTACAATGAGCAGTTCTTC. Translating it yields CATSGWTGDTFSYNEQFF.

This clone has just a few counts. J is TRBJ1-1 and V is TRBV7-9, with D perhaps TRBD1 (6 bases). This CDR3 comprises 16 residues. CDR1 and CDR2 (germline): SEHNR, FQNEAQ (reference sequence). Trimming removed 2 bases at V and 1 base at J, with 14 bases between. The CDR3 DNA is TGTGCCAGCAGCTTACCACAGGGCTATACGAACACTGAAGCTTTCTTT. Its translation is CASSLPQGYTNTEAFF.

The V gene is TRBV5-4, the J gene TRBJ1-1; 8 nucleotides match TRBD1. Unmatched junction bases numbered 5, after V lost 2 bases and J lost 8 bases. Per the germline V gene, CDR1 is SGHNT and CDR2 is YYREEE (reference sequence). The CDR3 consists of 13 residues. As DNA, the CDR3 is TGTGCCAGCAGCTTACACAGGGGGGGAGAAGCTTTCTTT. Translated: CASSLHRGGEAFF.

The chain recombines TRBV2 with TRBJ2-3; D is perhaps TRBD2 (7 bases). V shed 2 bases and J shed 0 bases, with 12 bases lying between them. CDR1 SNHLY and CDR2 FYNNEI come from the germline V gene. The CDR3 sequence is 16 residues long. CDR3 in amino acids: CASSELGGPSTDTQYF. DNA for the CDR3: TGTGCCAGCAGTGAATTGGGGGGGCCAAGCACAGATACGCAGTATTTT.

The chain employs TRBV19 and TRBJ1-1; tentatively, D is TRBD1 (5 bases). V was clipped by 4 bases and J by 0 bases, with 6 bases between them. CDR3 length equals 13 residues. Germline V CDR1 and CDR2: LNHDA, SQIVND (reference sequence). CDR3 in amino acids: CASSKGLNTEAFF. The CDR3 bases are TGTGCCAGTAGTAAGGGGCTGAACACTGAAGCTTTCTTT.

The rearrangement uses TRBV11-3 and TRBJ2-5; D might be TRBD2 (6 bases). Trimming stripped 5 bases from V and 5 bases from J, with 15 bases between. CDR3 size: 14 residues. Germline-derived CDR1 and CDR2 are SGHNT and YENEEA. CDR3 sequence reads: CASSPELAGETQYF. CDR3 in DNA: TGTGCCAGCAGCCCGGAACTAGCAGGGGAGACCCAGTACTTC.

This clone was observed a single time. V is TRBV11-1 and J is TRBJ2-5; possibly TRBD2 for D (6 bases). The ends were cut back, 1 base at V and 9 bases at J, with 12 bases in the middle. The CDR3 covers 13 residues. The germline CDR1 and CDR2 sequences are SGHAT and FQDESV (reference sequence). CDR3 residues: CASSLVVEGSQYF. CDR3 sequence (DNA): TGTGCCAGCAGCTTAGTCGTGGAGGGGTCCCAGTACTTC.

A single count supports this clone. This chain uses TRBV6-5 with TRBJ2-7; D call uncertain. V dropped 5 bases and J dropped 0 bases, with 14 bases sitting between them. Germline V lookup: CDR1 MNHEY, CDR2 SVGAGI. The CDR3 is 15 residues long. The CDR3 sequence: CASSMGPQLSYEQYF. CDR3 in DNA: TGTGCCAGCAGTATGGGCCCTCAACTCTCCTACGAGCAGTACTTC.

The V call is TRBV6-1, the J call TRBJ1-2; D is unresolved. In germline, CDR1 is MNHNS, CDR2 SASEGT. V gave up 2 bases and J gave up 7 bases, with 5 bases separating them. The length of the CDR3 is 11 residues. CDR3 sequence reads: CASSELRGYTF. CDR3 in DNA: TGTGCCAGCAGTGAATTGCGTGGCTACACCTTC.

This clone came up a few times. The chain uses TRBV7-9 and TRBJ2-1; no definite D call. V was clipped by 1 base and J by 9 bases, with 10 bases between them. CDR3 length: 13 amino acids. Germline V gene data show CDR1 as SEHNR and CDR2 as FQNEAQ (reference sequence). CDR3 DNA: TGTGCCAGCAGCTTAGGGCTTATGCCTGAGCAGTTCTTC. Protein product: CASSLGLMPEQFF.